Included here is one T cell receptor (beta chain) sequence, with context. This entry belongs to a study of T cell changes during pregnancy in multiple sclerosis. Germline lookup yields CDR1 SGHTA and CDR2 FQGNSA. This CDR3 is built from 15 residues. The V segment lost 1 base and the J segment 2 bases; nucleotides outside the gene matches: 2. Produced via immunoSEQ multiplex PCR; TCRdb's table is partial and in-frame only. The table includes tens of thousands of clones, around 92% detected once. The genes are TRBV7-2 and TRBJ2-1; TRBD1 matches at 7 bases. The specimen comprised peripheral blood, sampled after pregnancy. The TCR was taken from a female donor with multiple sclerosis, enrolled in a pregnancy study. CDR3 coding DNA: TGTGCCAGCAGCTTAGTAGGACAGGCCTACAATGAGCAGTTCTTC. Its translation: CASSLVGQAYNEQFF.